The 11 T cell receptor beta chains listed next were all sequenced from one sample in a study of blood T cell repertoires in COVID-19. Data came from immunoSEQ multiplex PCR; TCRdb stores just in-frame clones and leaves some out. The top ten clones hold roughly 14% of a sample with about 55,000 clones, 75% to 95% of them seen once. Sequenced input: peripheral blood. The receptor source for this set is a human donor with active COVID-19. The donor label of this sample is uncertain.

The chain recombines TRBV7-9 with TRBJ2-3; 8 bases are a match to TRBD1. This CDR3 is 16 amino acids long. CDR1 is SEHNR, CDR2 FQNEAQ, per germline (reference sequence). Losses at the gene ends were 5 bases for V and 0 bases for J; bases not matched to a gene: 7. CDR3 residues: CASSPGQGRSTDTQYF. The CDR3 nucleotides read TGTGCCAGCAGCCCAGGACAGGGCCGGAGCACAGATACGCAGTATTTT.

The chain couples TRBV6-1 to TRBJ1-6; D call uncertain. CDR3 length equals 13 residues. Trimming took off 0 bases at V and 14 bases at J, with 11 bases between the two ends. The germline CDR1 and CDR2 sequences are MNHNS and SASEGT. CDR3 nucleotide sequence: TGTGCCAGCAGTGAAGCTCCACAAATGTCCCTCCACTTT. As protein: CASSEAPQMSLHF.

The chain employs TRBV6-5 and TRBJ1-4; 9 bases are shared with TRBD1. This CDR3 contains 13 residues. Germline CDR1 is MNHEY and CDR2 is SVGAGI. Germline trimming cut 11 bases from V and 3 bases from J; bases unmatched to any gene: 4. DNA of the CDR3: TGTGCCGGCCGGACAGGGGCTAATGAAAAACTGTTTTTT. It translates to CAGRTGANEKLFF.

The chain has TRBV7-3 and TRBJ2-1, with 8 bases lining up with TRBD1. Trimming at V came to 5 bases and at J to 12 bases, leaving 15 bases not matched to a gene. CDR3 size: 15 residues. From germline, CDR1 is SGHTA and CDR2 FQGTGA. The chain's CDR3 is CASSPGGAGGLGQFF. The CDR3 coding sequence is TGTGCCAGCAGCCCAGGGGGCGCCGGGGGCTTGGGGCAGTTCTTC.

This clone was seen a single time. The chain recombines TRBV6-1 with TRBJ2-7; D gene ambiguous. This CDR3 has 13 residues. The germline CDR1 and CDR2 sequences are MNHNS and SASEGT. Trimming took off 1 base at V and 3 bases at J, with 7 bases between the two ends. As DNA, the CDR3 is TGTGCCAGCAGTGAAGACAGCTACTACGAGCAGTACGTC. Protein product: CASSEDSYYEQYV.

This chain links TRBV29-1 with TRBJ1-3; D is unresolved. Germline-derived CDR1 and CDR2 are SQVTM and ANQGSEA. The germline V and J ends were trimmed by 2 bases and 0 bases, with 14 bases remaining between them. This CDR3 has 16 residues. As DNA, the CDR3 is TGCAGCGTTGAATACCCTTTCTCGAGCTCTGGAAACACCATATATTTT. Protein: CSVEYPFSSSGNTIYF.

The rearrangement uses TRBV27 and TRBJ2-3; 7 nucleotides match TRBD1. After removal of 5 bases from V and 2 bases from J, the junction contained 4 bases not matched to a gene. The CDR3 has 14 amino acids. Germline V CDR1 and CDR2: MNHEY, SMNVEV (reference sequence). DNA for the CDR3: TGTGCCAGCAGTATCGGACAGGTCACAGATACGCAGTATTTT. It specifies CASSIGQVTDTQYF.

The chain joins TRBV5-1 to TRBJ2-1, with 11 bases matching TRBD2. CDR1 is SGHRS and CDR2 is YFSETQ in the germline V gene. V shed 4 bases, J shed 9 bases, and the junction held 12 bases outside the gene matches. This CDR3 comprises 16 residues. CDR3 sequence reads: CASSQMTSGIKGEQFF. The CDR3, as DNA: TGCGCCAGCAGCCAAATGACTAGCGGGATTAAAGGTGAGCAGTTCTTC. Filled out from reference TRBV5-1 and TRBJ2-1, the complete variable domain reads KAGVTQTPRYLIKTRGQQVTLSCSPISGHRSVSWYQQTPGQGLQFLFEYFSETQRNKGNFPGRFSGRQFSNSRSEMNVSTLELGDSALYLCASSQMTSGIKGEQFFGPGTRLTVL.

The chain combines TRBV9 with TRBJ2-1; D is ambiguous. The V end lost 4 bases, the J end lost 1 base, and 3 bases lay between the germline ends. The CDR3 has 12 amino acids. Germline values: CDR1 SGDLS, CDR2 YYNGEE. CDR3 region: CASSPSYNEQFF. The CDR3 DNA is TGTGCCAGCAGCCCGTCCTACAATGAGCAGTTCTTC. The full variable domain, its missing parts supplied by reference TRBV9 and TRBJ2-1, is DSGVTQTPKHLITATGQRVTLRCSPRSGDLSVYWYQQSLDQGLQFLIQYYNGEERAKGNILERFSAQQFPDLHSELNLSSLELGDSALYFCASSPSYNEQFFGPGTRLTVL.

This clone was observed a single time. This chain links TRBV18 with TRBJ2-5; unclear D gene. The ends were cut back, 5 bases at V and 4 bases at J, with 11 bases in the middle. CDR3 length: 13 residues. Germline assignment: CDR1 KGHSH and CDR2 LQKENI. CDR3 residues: CASSNHVGETQYF. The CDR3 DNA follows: TGTGCCAGCTCAAACCACGTCGGAGAGACCCAGTACTTC.

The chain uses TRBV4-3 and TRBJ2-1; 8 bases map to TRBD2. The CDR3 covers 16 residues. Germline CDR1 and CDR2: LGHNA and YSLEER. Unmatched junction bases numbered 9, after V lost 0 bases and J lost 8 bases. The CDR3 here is CASSQDQAGGVDEQFF. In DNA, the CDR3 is TGCGCCAGCAGCCAAGATCAGGCCGGGGGGGTTGATGAGCAGTTCTTC.